A selection of T cell receptor beta chains follows, all from one sample in a study of blood T cell repertoires in COVID-19. TCRdb's copy holds only in-frame clones and misses some; the assay was immunoSEQ multiplex PCR. The top ten clones hold around 50% of a sample with approximately 90,000 clones, 65% to 80% of them seen once. Sequencing was done on a sample of peripheral blood. Receptor source: a human donor in a cohort sampled during active COVID-19. Both conserved end residues are part of each CDR3. The D gene is left open where the match is weak. Only some rows state a clone size, as once, few, many or a class for expanded clones.

J | D | size | V | DNA | CDR3
TRBJ2-1 | TRBD2 | NA | TRBV10-1 | TGCGCCAGCAGTGCTCCGGGACAGGGTCGGACTAGCGGGAAGACAGACAATGAGCAGTTCTTC | CASSAPGQGRTSGKTDNEQFF
TRBJ2-2 | NA | NA | TRBV24-1 | TGTGCCACCAGTGATTCAGGGGTATACACCGGGGAGCTGTTTTTT | CATSDSGVYTGELFF
TRBJ2-4 | TRBD1 | NA | TRBV5-6 | TGTGCCAGCAGCCGAGGGACAGGGGGTAACATTCAGTACTTC | CASSRGTGGNIQYF
TRBJ2-7 | TRBD1 | NA | TRBV6-5 | TGTGCCAGCAGGACACAGGGGACCTCCTACGAGCAGTACTTC | CASRTQGTSYEQYF
TRBJ2-7 | NA | NA | TRBV6-5 | TGTGCCAGCGGGAGCCCGACCTACGAGCAGTACTTC | CASGSPTYEQYF
TRBJ2-7 | TRBD2 | NA | TRBV7-2 | TGTGCCAGCAGCTTAGCGTTAGCGGGAGGGCCGAGGTACGAGCAGTACTTC | CASSLALAGGPRYEQYF
TRBJ1-3 | TRBD1 | NA | TRBV28 | TGTGCCACCCTCCGGGACAGGGCTGGAAACACCATATATTTT | CATLRDRAGNTIYF
TRBJ2-4 | TRBD2 | NA | TRBV7-8 | TGTGCCAGCAGCTTAGTCCAGCGGGAGTTTCAGTACTTC | CASSLVQREFQYF
TRBJ2-5 | TRBD2 | NA | TRBV3-1/TRBV3-2 | TGTGCCAAAACTAGCGGGAGTTTTAGAGAGACCCAGTACTTC | CAKTSGSFRETQYF
TRBJ2-1 | TRBD2 | NA | TRBV15 | TGTGCCACCAGCAGAGACCAGGGACTACCTCCGTTCTTC | CATSRDQGLPPFF
TRBJ1-1 | NA | few | TRBV6-5 | TGTGCCGGACTTCATGGTGGGGGCCTGAACACTGAAGCTTTCTTT | CAGLHGGGLNTEAFF
TRBJ2-7 | NA | NA | TRBV10-3 | TGTGCCATCAGTGAGATCCAGGGGTCCTACGAGCAGTACTTC | CAISEIQGSYEQYF
TRBJ2-7 | NA | once | TRBV7-9 | TGTGCCAGCAGGCTCGGTGCCTACGAGCAGTACTTC | CASRLGAYEQYF
TRBJ2-4 | TRBD2 | NA | TRBV28 | TGTGCCAGCAGTTTGGTCGGACTAGCGGGAGCCAAAAACATTCAGTACTTC | CASSLVGLAGAKNIQYF
TRBJ2-3 | NA | NA | TRBV6-2/TRBV6-3 | TGTGCCAGCAGTTATGTAAGACACAGCACAGATACGCAGTATTTT | CASSYVRHSTDTQYF
TRBJ2-2 | TRBD1 | few | TRBV5-6 | TGTGCCAGCAGCTTTGGACAGGCCACCGGGGAGCTGTTTTTT | CASSFGQATGELFF
TRBJ1-1 | TRBD1 | NA | TRBV12-3/TRBV12-4 | TGTGCCAGCAGCCATGGGACAGCACCTGAAGCTTTCTTT | CASSHGTAPEAFF
TRBJ1-5 | NA | NA | TRBV5-6 | TGTGCCAGCAGCTCTTATAATCAGCCCCAGCATTTT | CASSSYNQPQHF
TRBJ2-1 | NA | NA | TRBV7-6 | TGTGCCAGCAGCCCCCAGACGGGAGAGTACTACAATGAGCAGTTCTTC | CASSPQTGEYYNEQFF
TRBJ2-1 | TRBD2 | few | TRBV19 | TGTGCCAGTAGTATGGATGGGAGGGCCGGGAATGAGCAGTTCTTC | CASSMDGRAGNEQFF
TRBJ2-5 | NA | once | TRBV28 | TGTGCCAGCAGTGGACAGCCCCAAGAGACCCAGTACTTC | CASSGQPQETQYF
TRBJ1-5 | NA | few | TRBV6-6 | TGTGCCAGCGGAGCAGTCGTCTCTCAGCCCCAGCATTTT | CASGAVVSQPQHF
TRBJ1-2 | NA | NA | TRBV28 | TGTGCCAGCAGGGGGCCGAGCGGGAACTATGGCTACACCTTC | CASRGPSGNYGYTF
TRBJ2-1 | NA | once | TRBV6-2/TRBV6-3 | TGTGCCAGCAGTGACCCGGGAACGTCGTATGAGCAGTTCTTC | CASSDPGTSYEQFF
TRBJ1-4 | TRBD1 | NA | TRBV28 | TGTGCCAGCACCGGGACAGGGGGAAGTGAAAAACTGTTTTTT | CASTGTGGSEKLFF
TRBJ2-7 | TRBD1 | NA | TRBV5-1 | TGCGCCAGCAGCTTGCCGACAGGGGCGCTCTCTTCCCGCTCCTACGAGCAGTACTTC | CASSLPTGALSSRSYEQYF
TRBJ1-5 | NA | NA | TRBV10-3 | TGTGCCATCAGTGAGGAAGGGGATCAGCCCCAGCATTTT | CAISEEGDQPQHF
TRBJ2-5 | TRBD1 | NA | TRBV2 | TGTGCCAGCAGTGAAAGGGGCAGGGGGCAAGGAGAGACCCAGTACTTC | CASSERGRGQGETQYF
TRBJ1-4 | NA | NA | TRBV10-3 | TGTGCCATCAGTGAGGAGGACACCTTTAATGAAAAACTGTTTTTT | CAISEEDTFNEKLFF
TRBJ1-2 | NA | NA | TRBV25-1 | TGTGCCAGCAGTGAGGGAGGGTATGGCTACACCTTC | CASSEGGYGYTF
TRBJ1-4 | NA | NA | TRBV4-3 | TGCGCCAGCAGCCAAGTCGGCAGCGGACTTGCAACTAATGAAAAACTGTTTTTT | CASSQVGSGLATNEKLFF
TRBJ2-3 | TRBD2 | NA | TRBV4-2 | TGTGCCAGCAGCCAAGATCGAGCGGGAGGGCCCCGAGATACGCAGTATTTT | CASSQDRAGGPRDTQYF
TRBJ1-2 | NA | NA | TRBV5-1 | TGCGCCAGCAGCTTGGACAGGGTATATGGCTACACCTTC | CASSLDRVYGYTF
TRBJ2-1 | NA | NA | TRBV4-3 | TGCGCCAGCAGCCAAGTTTCGGGACACTTCAATGAGCAGTTCTTC | CASSQVSGHFNEQFF
TRBJ1-2 | TRBD1 | NA | TRBV28 | TGTGCCAGCAGGAGACAGGGGGGGATCTATGGCTACACCTTC | CASRRQGGIYGYTF
TRBJ1-5 | NA | NA | TRBV19 | TGTGCCAGTAGTATAGATCTGGGGCAGACCAATCAGCCCCAGCATTTT | CASSIDLGQTNQPQHF
TRBJ1-5 | NA | many | TRBV19 | TGTGCCAGTGGTCGCAGGGAAGGGGGCAATCAGCCCCAGCATTTT | CASGRREGGNQPQHF
TRBJ2-7 | TRBD2 | NA | TRBV28 | TGTGCCGTGGCGGGAGGGCCAGAAGAGCAGTACTTC | CAVAGGPEEQYF
TRBJ1-4 | NA | NA | TRBV18 | TGTGCCAGCTCACTTTCGGCCAGGGAACACGAAAAACTGTTTTTT | CASSLSAREHEKLFF
TRBJ2-3 | NA | NA | TRBV27 | TGTGCCAGCAGTGTCGAGACTCCTGGGGATACGCAGTATTTT | CASSVETPGDTQYF
TRBJ2-7 | TRBD2 | NA | TRBV20-1 | TGCAGTGCTAGTGCGGCGGGAGTCCGTTACGAGCAGTACTTC | CSASAAGVRYEQYF
TRBJ2-2 | NA | NA | TRBV28 | TGTGCCAGCAGAAAAAAGCGGAGAAACACCGGGGAGCTGTTTTTT | CASRKKRRNTGELFF
TRBJ1-4 | TRBD1 | NA | TRBV4-3 | TGCGCCAGCAGCCAGAGACCGGGACAGGGGGATGAAAAACTGTTTTTT | CASSQRPGQGDEKLFF
TRBJ2-1 | NA | once | TRBV4-1 | TGCGCCAGCAGCCAAGGTACAGGGACCTACAATGAGCAGTTCTTC | CASSQGTGTYNEQFF
TRBJ1-6 | TRBD1 | NA | TRBV14 | TGTGCCAGCAGCGTTCGGACAGGAAAAAATTCACCCCTCCACTTT | CASSVRTGKNSPLHF
TRBJ2-1 | NA | few | TRBV27 | TGTGCCAGCAAGGAGGCGGGCTCCTACAATGAGCAGTTCTTC | CASKEAGSYNEQFF
TRBJ2-7 | TRBD2 | NA | TRBV5-1 | TGCGCCAGCAGCTTGGGGAGACTAGCGGGCGCCTACGAGCAGTACTTC | CASSLGRLAGAYEQYF
TRBJ1-2 | TRBD1 | few | TRBV19 | TGTGCCAGTACCAATACAGGGGCCTATGGCTACACCTTC | CASTNTGAYGYTF
TRBJ1-4 | NA | few | TRBV28 | TGTGCCAGCAGTCCGTTCACACCTGGCGAAAAACTGTTTTTT | CASSPFTPGEKLFF
TRBJ1-6 | TRBD1 | NA | TRBV28 | TGTGCCAGCAGCCCCCCCGGGACAGGGGTCTACACTGGGAATTCACCCCTCCACTTT | CASSPPGTGVYTGNSPLHF
TRBJ2-7 | NA | NA | TRBV20-1 | TGCAGTGCCGCGGTCGGATACGAGCAGTACTTC | CSAAVGYEQYF
TRBJ2-3 | TRBD2 | NA | TRBV24-1 | TGTGCCACCAGTGACCCTGGGACTAGCGGGAACCAGGTGGTGCAGTATTTT | CATSDPGTSGNQVVQYF
TRBJ2-7 | TRBD2 | NA | TRBV6-1 | TGTGCCAGCAGTGAATACAGCGGGAGGGGCGAGCAGTACTTC | CASSEYSGRGEQYF